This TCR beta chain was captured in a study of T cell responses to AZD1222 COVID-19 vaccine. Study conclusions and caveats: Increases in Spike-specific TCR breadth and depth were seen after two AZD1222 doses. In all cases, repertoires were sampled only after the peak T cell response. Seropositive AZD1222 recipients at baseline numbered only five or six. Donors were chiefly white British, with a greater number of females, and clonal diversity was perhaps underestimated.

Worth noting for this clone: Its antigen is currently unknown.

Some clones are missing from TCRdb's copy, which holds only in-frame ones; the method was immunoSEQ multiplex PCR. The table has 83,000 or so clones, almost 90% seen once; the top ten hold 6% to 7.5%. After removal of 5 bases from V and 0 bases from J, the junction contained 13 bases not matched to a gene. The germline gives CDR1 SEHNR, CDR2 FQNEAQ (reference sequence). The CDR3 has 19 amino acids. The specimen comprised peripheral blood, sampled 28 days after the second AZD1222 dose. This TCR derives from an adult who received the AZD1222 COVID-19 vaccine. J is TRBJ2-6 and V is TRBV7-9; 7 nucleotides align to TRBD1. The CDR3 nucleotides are TGTGCCAGCAGCCCCCCCCGGACAGGCGCGAACTCTGGGGCCAACGTCCTGACTTTC. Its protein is CASSPPRTGANSGANVLTF.